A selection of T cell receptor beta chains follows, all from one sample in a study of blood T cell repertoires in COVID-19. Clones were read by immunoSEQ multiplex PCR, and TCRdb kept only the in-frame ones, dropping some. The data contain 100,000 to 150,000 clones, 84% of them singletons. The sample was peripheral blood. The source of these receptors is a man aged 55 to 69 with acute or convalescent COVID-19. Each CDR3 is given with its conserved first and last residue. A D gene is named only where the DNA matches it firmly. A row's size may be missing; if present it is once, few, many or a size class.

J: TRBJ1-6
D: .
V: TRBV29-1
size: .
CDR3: CSAREGGVDNSPLHF
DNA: TGCAGCGCCCGAGAGGGGGGGGTGGATAATTCACCCCTCCACTTT

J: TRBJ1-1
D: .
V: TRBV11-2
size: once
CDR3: CASSLAFARMNTEAFF
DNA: TGTGCCAGCAGCTTAGCTTTCGCTAGGATGAACACTGAAGCTTTCTTT

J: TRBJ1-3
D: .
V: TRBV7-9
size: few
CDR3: CASSPWASEDTIYF
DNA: TGTGCCAGCAGCCCGTGGGCATCGGAAGACACCATATATTTT

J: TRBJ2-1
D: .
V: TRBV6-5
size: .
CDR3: CASYRDYNEQFF
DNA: TGTGCCAGCTACAGAGACTACAATGAGCAGTTCTTC

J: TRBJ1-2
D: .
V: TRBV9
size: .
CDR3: CASSVGRVYYGYTF
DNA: TGTGCCAGCAGCGTAGGCAGGGTATACTATGGCTACACCTTC

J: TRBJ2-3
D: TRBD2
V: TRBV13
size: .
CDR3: CASSSSRGLEADTQYF
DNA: TGTGCCAGCAGCTCGTCCCGGGGACTAGAGGCAGATACGCAGTATTTT

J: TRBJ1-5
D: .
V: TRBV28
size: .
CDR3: CASSLFAQRGNQPQHF
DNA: TGTGCCAGCAGTTTATTTGCCCAGAGGGGCAATCAGCCCCAGCATTTT

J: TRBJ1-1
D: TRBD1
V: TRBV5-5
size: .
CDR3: CASSDRTGERVTEAFF
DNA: TGTGCCAGCAGCGACCGGACAGGGGAGAGGGTCACTGAAGCTTTCTTT

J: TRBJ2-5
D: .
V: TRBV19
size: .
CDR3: CASSTGDLGETQYF
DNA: TGTGCCAGTAGTACCGGGGATCTAGGGGAGACCCAGTACTTC

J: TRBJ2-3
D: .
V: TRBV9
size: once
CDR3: CASSVGLASTDTQYF
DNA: TGTGCCAGCAGCGTAGGGTTAGCCAGCACAGATACGCAGTATTTT

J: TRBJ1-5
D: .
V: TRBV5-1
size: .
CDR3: CASSLQGLDQPQHF
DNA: TGCGCCAGCAGCTTACAGGGTCTTGATCAGCCCCAGCATTTT

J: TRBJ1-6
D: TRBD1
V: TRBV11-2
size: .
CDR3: CASSLGPGGNSPLHF
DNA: TGTGCCAGCAGCTTAGGTCCAGGGGGCAATTCACCCCTCCACTTT

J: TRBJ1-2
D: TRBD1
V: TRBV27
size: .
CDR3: CASRTGTGWDGYTF
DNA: TGTGCCAGCAGAACCGGGACAGGGTGGGATGGCTACACCTTC

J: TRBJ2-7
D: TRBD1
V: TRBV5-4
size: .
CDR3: CASSLGGTGSYEQYF
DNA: TGTGCCAGCAGCTTGGGAGGGACAGGGTCCTACGAGCAGTACTTC

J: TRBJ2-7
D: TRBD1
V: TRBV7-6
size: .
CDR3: CASSAFGTGVYEQYF
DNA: TGTGCCAGCAGCGCCTTCGGGACAGGGGTTTACGAGCAGTACTTC

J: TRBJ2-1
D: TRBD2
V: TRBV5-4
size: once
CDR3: CASSLAGNNEQFF
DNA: TGTGCCAGCAGCTTAGCGGGAAACAATGAGCAGTTCTTC

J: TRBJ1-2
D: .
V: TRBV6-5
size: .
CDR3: CASSPTGSSAAGYTF
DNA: TGTGCCAGCAGTCCTACAGGGAGCAGTGCGGCTGGCTACACCTTC

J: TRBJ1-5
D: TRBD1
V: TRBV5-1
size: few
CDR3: CASSPTGTGGGQPQHF
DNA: TGCGCCAGCAGCCCTACCGGGACAGGGGGTGGTCAGCCCCAGCATTTT

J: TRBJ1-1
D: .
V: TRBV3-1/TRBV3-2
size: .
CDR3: CASSQGQGNTEAFF
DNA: TGTGCCAGCAGCCAAGGTCAGGGGAACACTGAAGCTTTCTTT

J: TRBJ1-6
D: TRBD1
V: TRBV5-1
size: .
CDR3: CASSPGTGSNSPLHF
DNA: TGCGCCAGCAGCCCAGGGACAGGGTCTAATTCACCCCTCCACTTT

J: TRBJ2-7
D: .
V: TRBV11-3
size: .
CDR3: CASSLTGGTYEQYF
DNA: TGTGCCAGCAGTCTGACGGGGGGCACCTACGAGCAGTACTTC

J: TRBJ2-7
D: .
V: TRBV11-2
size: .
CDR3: CASSLGRGYEQYF
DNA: TGTGCCAGCAGCTTAGGGCGGGGCTACGAGCAGTACTTC

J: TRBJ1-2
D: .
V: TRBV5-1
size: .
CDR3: CASSDRPGAGYTF
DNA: TGCGCCAGCAGCGACCGGCCGGGCGCGGGTTACACCTTC

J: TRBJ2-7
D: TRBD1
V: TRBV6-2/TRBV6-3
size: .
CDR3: CASSYRTGSEQYF
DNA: TGTGCCAGCAGTTACCGGACAGGGTCCGAGCAGTACTTC

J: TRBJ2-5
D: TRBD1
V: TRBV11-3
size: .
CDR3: CASSQQGTETQYF
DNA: TGTGCCAGCAGCCAACAGGGGACCGAGACCCAGTACTTC

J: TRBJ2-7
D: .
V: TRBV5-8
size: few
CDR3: CASIGGPYEQYF
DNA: TGTGCCAGCATAGGTGGGCCCTACGAGCAGTACTTC

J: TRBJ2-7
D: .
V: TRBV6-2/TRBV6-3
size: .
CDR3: CASSYLYEQYF
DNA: TGTGCCAGCAGTTACCTCTACGAGCAGTACTTC

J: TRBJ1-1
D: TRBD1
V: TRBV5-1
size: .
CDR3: CASSFTRTGGTEAFF
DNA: TGCGCCAGCAGTTTTACCCGGACAGGGGGAACTGAAGCTTTCTTT

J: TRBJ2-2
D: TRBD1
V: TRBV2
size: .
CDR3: CASSRDRGRSAGELFF
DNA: TGTGCCAGCAGCCGGGACAGGGGAAGGAGCGCCGGGGAGCTGTTTTTT

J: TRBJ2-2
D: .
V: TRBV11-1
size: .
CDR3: CASSPGGRETGELFF
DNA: TGTGCCAGCAGTCCGGGGGGCCGAGAAACCGGGGAGCTGTTTTTT

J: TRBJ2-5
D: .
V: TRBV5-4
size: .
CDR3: CASSKGQKETQYF
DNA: TGTGCCAGCAGCAAGGGACAAAAAGAGACCCAGTACTTC

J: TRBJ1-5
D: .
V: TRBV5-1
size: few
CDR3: CASSPQVGSNQPQHF
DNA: TGCGCCAGCAGCCCTCAGGTAGGAAGCAATCAGCCCCAGCATTTT

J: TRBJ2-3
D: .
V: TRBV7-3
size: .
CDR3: CASSADLNTQYF
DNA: TGTGCCAGCAGCGCCGACTTGAATACGCAGTATTTT

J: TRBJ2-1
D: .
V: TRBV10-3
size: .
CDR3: CAISDPAGLRTHEQFF
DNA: TGTGCCATCAGTGACCCCGCGGGGCTTCGAACACATGAGCAGTTCTTC

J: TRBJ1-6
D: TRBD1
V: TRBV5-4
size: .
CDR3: CASGEVGQGNSPLHF
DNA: TGTGCCAGCGGAGAGGTAGGACAGGGTAATTCACCCCTCCACTTT

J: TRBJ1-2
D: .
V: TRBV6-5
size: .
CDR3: CASSTLSGRDGYTF
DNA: TGTGCCAGCAGTACCCTGTCGGGCAGGGATGGCTACACCTTC

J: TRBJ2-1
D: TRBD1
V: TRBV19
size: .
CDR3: CASSPNRGVGTDEQFF
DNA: TGTGCCAGTAGTCCAAACAGGGGGGTAGGGACCGATGAGCAGTTCTTC

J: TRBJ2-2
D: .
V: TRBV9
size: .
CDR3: CASSETDWNTGELFF
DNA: TGTGCCAGCAGCGAGACGGACTGGAACACCGGGGAGCTGTTTTTT

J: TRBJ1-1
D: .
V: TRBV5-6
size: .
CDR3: CASSLGGAGEAFF
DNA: TGTGCCAGCAGCTTGGGCGGGGCCGGGGAAGCTTTCTTT

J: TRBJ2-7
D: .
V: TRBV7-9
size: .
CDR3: CASSLPRVKNEQYF
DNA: TGTGCCAGCAGCTTGCCCAGGGTAAAGAACGAGCAGTACTTC

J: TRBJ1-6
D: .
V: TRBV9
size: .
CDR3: CASSVAGTEGSPLHF
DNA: TGTGCCAGCAGCGTAGCCGGGACGGAGGGTTCACCCCTCCACTTT

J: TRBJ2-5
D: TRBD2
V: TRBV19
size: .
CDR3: CASSLRRLAGGETQYF
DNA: TGTGCCAGTAGTTTGCGACGACTAGCGGGAGGAGAGACCCAGTACTTC